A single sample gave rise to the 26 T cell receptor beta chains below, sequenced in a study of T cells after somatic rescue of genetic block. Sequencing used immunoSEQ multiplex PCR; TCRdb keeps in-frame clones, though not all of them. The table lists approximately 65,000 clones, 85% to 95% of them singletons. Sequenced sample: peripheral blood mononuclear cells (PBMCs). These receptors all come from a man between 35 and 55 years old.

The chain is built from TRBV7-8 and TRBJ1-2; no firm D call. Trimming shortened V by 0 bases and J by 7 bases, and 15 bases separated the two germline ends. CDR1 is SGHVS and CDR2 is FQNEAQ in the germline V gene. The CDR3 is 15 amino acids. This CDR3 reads CASSLASGAYCGYTF. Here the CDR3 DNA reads TGTGCCAGCAGCTTAGCATCAGGTGCCTACTGTGGCTACACCTTC.

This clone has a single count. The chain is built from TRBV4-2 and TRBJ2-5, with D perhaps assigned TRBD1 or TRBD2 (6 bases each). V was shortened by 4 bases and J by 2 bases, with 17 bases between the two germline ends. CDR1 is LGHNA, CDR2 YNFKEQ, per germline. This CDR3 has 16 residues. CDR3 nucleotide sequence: TGTGCCAGCAGCCCCTCGACGGGGGCGAGTCAAGAGACCCAGTACTTC. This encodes CASSPSTGASQETQYF.

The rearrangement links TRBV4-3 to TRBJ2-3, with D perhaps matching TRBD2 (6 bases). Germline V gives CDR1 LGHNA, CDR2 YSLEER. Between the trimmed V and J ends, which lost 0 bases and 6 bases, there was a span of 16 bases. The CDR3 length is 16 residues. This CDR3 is CASSQDRGGVIDTQYF. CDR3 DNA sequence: TGCGCCAGCAGCCAAGATCGCGGCGGGGTCATTGATACGCAGTATTTT.

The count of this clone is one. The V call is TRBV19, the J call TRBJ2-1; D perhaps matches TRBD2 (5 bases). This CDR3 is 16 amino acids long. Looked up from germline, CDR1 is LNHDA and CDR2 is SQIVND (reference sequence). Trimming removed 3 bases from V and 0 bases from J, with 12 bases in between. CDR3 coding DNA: TGTGCCAGTAGTATTAACGTAGCGCTCTCCTACAATGAGCAGTTCTTC. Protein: CASSINVALSYNEQFF.

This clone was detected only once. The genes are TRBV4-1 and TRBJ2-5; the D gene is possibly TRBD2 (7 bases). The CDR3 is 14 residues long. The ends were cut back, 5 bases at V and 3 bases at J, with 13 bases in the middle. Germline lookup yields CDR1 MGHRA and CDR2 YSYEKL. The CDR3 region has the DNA TGCGCCAGCAGCAACGGGGGGCGGGAAGAGACCCAGTACTTC. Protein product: CASSNGGREETQYF.

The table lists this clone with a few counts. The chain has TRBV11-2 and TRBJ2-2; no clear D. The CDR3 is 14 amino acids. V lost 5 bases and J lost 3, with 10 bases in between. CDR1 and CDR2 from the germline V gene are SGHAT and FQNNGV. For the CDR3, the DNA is TGTGCCAGCAGCCCTAGGTTTGACACCGGGGAGCTGTTTTTT. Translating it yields CASSPRFDTGELFF.

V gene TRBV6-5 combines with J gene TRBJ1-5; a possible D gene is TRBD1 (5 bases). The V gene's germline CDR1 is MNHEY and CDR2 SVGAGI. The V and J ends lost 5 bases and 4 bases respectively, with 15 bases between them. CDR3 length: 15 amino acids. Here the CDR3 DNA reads TGTGCCAGCAGTCAGCAGAAAGGGGCAAATCAGCCCCAGCATTTT. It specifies CASSQQKGANQPQHF.

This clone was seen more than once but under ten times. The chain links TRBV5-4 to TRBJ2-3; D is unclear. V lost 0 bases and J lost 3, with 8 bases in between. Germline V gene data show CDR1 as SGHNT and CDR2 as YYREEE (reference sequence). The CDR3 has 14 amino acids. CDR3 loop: CASSLEAVTDTQYF. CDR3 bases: TGTGCCAGCAGCTTGGAAGCAGTAACAGATACGCAGTATTTT.

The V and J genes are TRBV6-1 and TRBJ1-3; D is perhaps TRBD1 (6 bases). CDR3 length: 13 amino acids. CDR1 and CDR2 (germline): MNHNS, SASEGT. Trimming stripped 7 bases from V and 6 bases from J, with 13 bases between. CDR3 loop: CASTRRDINTIYF. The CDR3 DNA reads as TGTGCCAGCACTCGACGGGACATAAACACCATATATTTT.

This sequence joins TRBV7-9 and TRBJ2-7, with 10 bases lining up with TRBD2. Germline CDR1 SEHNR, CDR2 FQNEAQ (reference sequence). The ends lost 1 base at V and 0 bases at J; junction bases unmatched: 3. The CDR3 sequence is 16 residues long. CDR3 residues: CASSLEASGSSYEQYF. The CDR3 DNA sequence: TGTGCCAGCAGCTTAGAGGCTAGCGGGAGCTCCTACGAGCAGTACTTC.

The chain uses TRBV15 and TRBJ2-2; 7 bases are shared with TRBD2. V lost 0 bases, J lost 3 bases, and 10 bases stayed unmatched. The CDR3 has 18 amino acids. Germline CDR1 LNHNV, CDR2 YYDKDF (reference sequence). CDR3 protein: CATSRDRLAAADTGELFF. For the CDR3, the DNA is TGTGCCACCAGCAGAGACCGACTAGCCGCTGCCGACACCGGGGAGCTGTTTTTT.

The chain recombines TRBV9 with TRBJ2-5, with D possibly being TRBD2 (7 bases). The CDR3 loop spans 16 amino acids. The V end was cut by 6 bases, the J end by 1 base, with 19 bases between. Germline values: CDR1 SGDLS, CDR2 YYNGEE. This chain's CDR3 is CASTLGGAFGQETQYF. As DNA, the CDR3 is TGTGCCAGCACCCTAGGGGGGGCTTTCGGCCAAGAGACCCAGTACTTC.

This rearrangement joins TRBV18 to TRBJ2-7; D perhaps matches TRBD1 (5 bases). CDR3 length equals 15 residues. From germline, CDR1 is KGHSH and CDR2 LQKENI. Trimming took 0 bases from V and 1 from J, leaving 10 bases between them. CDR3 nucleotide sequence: TGTGCCAGCTCACCACCTGGGGCGGCGTCCTACGAGCAGTACTTC. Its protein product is CASSPPGAASYEQYF. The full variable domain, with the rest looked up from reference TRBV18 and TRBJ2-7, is NAGVMQNPRHLVRRRGQEARLRCSPMKGHSHVYWYRQLPEEGLKFMVYLQKENIIDESGMPKERFSAEFPKEGPSILRIQQVVRGDSAAYFCASSPPGAASYEQYFGPGTRLTVT.

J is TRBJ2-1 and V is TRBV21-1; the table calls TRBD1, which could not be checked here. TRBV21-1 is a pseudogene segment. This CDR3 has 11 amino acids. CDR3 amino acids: CASSQDSQQFF. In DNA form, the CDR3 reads TGTGCCAGCAGCCAAGACAGCCAGCAGTTCTTC.

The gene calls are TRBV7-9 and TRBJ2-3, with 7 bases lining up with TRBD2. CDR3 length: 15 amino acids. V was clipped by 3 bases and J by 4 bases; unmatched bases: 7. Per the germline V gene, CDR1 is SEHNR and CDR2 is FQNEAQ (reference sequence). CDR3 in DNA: TGTGCCAGCAGCTTTTGGACTAGGTCGTCAGATACGCAGTATTTT. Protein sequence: CASSFWTRSSDTQYF.

The CDR3 nucleotides read TGTGCCTGGAGTGTATTAAAAGCAGGGGGCGCGGACAATGAGCAGTTCTTC. This translates into CAWSVLKAGGADNEQFF. The rearrangement joins TRBV30 to TRBJ2-1; 8 positions match TRBD1. The CDR3 totals 17 residues. Germline V gene lookup returns CDR1 GTSNPN and CDR2 SVGIG (reference sequence). J lost 5 bases, V lost 0 bases, and 12 bases had no gene match.

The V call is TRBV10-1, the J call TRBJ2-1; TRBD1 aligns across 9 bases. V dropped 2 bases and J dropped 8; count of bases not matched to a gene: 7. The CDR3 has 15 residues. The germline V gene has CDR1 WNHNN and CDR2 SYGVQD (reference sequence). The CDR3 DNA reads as TGCGCCAGCAGTGAGGGACAGGGGATTATCTATGAGCAGTTCTTC. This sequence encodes CASSEGQGIIYEQFF.

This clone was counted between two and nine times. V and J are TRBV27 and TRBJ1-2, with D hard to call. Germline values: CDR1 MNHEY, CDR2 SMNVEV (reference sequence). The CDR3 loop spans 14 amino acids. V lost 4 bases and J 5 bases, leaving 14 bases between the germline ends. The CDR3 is CASSSGLLGYGYTF. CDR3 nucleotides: TGTGCCAGCAGTTCCGGACTCCTGGGGTATGGCTACACCTTC.

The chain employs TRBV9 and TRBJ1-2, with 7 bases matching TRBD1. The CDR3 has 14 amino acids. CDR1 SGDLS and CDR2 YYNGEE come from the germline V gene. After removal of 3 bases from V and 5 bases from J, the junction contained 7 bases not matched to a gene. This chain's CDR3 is CASSGNRGLYGYTF. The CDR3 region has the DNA TGTGCCAGCAGCGGAAACAGGGGCCTGTATGGCTACACCTTC.

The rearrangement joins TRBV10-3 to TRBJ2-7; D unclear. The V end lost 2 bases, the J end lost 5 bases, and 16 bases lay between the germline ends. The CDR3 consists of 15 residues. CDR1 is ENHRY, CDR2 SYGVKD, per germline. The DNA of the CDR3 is TGTGCCATCAGTGAGAGGACCCTTATGGAGCACGAGCAGTACTTC. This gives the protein CAISERTLMEHEQYF.

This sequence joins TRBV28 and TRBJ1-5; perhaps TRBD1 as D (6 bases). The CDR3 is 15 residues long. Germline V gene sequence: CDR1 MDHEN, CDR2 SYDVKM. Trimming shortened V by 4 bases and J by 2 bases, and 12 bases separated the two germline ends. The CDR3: CASSSGGGRNQPQHF. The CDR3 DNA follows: TGTGCCAGCAGTTCAGGAGGGGGGCGCAATCAGCCCCAGCATTTT.

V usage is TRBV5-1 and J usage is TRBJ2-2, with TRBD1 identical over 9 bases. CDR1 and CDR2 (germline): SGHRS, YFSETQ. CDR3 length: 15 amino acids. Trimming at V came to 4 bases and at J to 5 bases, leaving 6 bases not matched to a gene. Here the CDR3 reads CASSTGQGRTGELFF. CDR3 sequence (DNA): TGCGCCAGCAGCACCGGACAGGGGCGAACCGGGGAGCTGTTTTTT.

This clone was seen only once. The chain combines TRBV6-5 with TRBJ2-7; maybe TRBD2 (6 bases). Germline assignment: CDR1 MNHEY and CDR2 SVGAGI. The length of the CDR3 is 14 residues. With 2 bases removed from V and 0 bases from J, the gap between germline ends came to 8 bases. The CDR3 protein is CASSYAGISYEQYF. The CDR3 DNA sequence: TGTGCCAGCAGTTACGCGGGGATCTCCTACGAGCAGTACTTC.

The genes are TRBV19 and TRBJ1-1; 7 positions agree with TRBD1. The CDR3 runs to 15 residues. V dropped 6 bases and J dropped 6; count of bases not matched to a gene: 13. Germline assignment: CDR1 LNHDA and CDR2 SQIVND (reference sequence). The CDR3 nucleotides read TGTGCCAGTAGACACACGACAGGGCCCTCCGCTGAAGCTTTCTTT. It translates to CASRHTTGPSAEAFF.

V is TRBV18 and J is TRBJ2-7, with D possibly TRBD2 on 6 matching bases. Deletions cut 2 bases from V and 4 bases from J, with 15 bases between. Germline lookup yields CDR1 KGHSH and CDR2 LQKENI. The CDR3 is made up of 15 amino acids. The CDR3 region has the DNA TGTGCCAGCTCACCAGAGGCGGGGCCGGGGTACGAGCAGTACTTC. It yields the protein CASSPEAGPGYEQYF.

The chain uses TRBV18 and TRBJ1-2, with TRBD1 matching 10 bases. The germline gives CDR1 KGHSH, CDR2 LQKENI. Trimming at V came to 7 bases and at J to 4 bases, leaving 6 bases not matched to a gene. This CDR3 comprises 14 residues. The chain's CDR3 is CASWPGQGPYGYTF. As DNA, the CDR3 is TGTGCCAGCTGGCCGGGACAGGGGCCCTATGGCTACACCTTC.